The T cell receptor (beta chain) described here comes from a study of neurological immune-mediated disorders. Volunteers at a blood bank in Maryland, USA, were the healthy controls. This clonotype appeared many times. cDNA synthesis was performed by 5'RACE with 10-nucleotide random UMIs. Sequencing of 15-18 subjects in each run yielded over 190 million TCR-beta sequences. TCRdb re-called the 5' RACE reads with MiXCR, one entry per CDR3 protein. The sample lists roughly 80,000 distinct CDR3 sequences, approximately 10% occurring once. The sequenced sample consisted of PBMCs. The TCR originated in a man in his fifties in good health.

The CDR3 is CASSPQGSSGNTIYF. As DNA, the CDR3 is TGTGCCAGCAGTCCACAGGGGAGCTCTGGAAACACCATATATTTT. This chain joins TRBV12-3 or TRBV12-4 and TRBJ1-3; 7 positions match TRBD1. Trimming at V came to 5 bases and at J to 0 bases, leaving 4 bases not matched to a gene. CDR3 length: 15 amino acids.